A selection of T cell receptor beta chains follows, all from one sample in a study of spatial heterogeneity in lung cancer. Via MiXCR, TCRdb re-called the 5' RACE reads, giving one row per CDR3 protein. The sample lists 20,000 to 30,000 distinct CDR3 sequences, roughly 9% occurring once. Source: lung tumor tissue, taken at surgery. Receptor source: a male donor with early-stage non-small cell lung cancer. CDR3s include the opening cysteine and the closing phenylalanine or tryptophan. Fields, in order: V gene, J gene, CDR3 protein.

>TRBV7-3|TRBJ2-5
CASSLVGSRGETQYF
>TRBV19|TRBJ2-1
CASRRETSGNNEQFF
>TRBV7-8|TRBJ2-7
CASSFESYEQYF
>TRBV12-3/TRBV12-4|TRBJ2-6
CASSPRAGTSGANVLTF
>TRBV28|TRBJ2-7
CASSLSGTFPYEQYF
>TRBV6-2/TRBV6-3|TRBJ2-5
CAAARSGLQETQYF
>TRBV4-2|TRBJ2-3
CASSRRLAGGFLTSTDTQYF
>TRBV4-1|TRBJ2-4
CASGTLDRAKNIQYF
>TRBV29-1|TRBJ2-2
CSVRTGRNGELFF
>TRBV5-1|TRBJ1-5
CASRVTGEGNQPQHF
>TRBV5-4|TRBJ2-1
CASSSRTSGSYNEQFF
>TRBV7-8|TRBJ2-1
CASSLRGGGTEQFF
>TRBV7-2|TRBJ1-2
CASSPSRGHYGYTF
>TRBV18|TRBJ1-4
CASSKTETNEKLFF
>TRBV7-6|TRBJ1-1
CASSEGTRSNTEAFF
>TRBV7-9|TRBJ2-1
CASRWIVEQFF
>TRBV29-1|TRBJ1-3
CSASVSGNTIYF
>TRBV29-1|TRBJ2-2
CSAAPNTGELFF
>TRBV20-1|TRBJ1-6
CSAPYSGGSYNSPLHF
>TRBV27|TRBJ1-6
CASSVRGFLHSYNSPLHF
>TRBV3-1|TRBJ2-3
CASSQDVGADTQYF
>TRBV6-2/TRBV6-3|TRBJ2-1
CASSMEGTSYEQFF
>TRBV10-3|TRBJ2-7
CAIGAESFYEQYF
>TRBV20-1|TRBJ1-5
CSARDLQGARSNQPQHF
>TRBV6-5|TRBJ2-3
CASSYRATQYF
>TRBV5-1|TRBJ2-7
CASSLGVSYEQYF
>TRBV4-2|TRBJ2-5
CASSQGGRETQYF
>TRBV28|TRBJ1-5
CASSDRKGHNQPQHF
>TRBV7-2|TRBJ2-2
CASSQDVASGQTGELFF
>TRBV20-1|TRBJ1-4
CSARGSHAGEKLFF
>TRBV24-1|TRBJ1-2
CAASGGSDGYTF
>TRBV24-1|TRBJ2-1
CATSDWDTSGRDNEQFF
>TRBV20-1|TRBJ2-3
CSARDLMADTQYF
>TRBV20-1|TRBJ1-2
CSVELGYGYTF
>TRBV7-9|TRBJ2-4
CASSLENPGIAKNIQYF
>TRBV6-5|TRBJ2-1
CASSSGGGHSYNEQFF
>TRBV5-4|TRBJ2-5
CASSGSEETQYF
>TRBV7-2|TRBJ2-5
CASSFSSGRQETQYF
>TRBV2|TRBJ2-3
CASSALRSTDTQYF
>TRBV11-2|TRBJ2-3
CASSLGSGSPDTQYF
>TRBV29-1|TRBJ1-2
CSVEEGWTGHYGYTF
>TRBV28|TRBJ1-1
CASSLAGRGTTEAFF
>TRBV6-6|TRBJ2-5
CASRGKETQYF
>TRBV6-6|TRBJ2-7
CASRISGDSYEQYF
>TRBV12-3/TRBV12-4|TRBJ1-6
CASSFAGGTYNSPLHF
>TRBV7-7|TRBJ2-7
CASSAAGAGSEQYF
>TRBV24-1|TRBJ2-6
CATSDSNSGANVLTF
>TRBV5-1|TRBJ2-3
CASSFGGRESDTQYF
>TRBV6-6|TRBJ1-6
CASSFDRGQNSPLHF
>TRBV7-2|TRBJ1-1
CASSLALGRSTEAFF
>TRBV6-1|TRBJ1-5
CASIRQGNQPQHF
>TRBV20-1|TRBJ1-5
CSAPLLDRAGQPQHF
>TRBV28|TRBJ2-4
CASSLWRTLAKNIQYF
>TRBV2|TRBJ2-1
CASSDGGPYNEQFF
>TRBV20-1|TRBJ2-5
CSAKRETQYF
>TRBV10-3|TRBJ1-1
CATRTAGSTEAFF
>TRBV11-2|TRBJ2-7
CASSLVGGSSYEQYF